This TCR beta chain derives from a study of CD8 T cells in ankylosing spondylitis (dated by TCRdb to about 2017). Regarding the complete study: The study profiled T cell receptor beta repertoires in healthy donors and ankylosing spondylitis patients to find disease-linked TCR variants. Peripheral blood was sampled, and synovial fluid was also collected from ankylosing spondylitis patients. In total, the full study cohort was made up of some 110 healthy donors and about two dozen ankylosing spondylitis patients.

The instrument was an Illumina HiSeq 2500. Quantitative 5'-RACE with molecular barcodes was the method used to prepare the TCR beta libraries. For the original study's pipeline: To identify disease-linked TCR variants, a new computational method was used, one built on a probabilistic model of VDJ rearrangement. The raw public reads went through TCRdb reprocessing: fastp at Q25, MiXCR clone calling, in-frame beta chains kept. Rows with one shared CDR3 protein collapse into an entry with the most common genes and DNA. These V and J calls originate from TCRdb's pipeline instead of the authors' own analysis. The table for this sample lists about 210,000 distinct CDR3 sequences; just under 7.5% of them were counted only once. The ten biggest clones cover 13% to 15% of the sample. This clonotype has a count of ten or more. Its antigen is unknown. No much larger clone exists at a distance of one base, and base qualities are not known.

The full study reports these points: The disease-linked clones showed a CD8+ phenotype and occurred at relatively low frequencies in peripheral blood. Some TCR beta motif variants had previously been reported in synovial fluid and blood of reactive arthritis patients, which suggested common disease-initiation mechanisms. A TCR beta motif made up of several highly homologous amino acid variants appeared to be characteristic of blood from ankylosing spondylitis patients. The disease-linked clones were reported as significantly enriched in matched synovial fluid samples from ankylosing spondylitis patients.

Trimming takes 7 bases from V and 5 bases from J, and the germline ends sit 12 bases apart. The CDR3 holds 13 amino acids from the cysteine to the phenylalanine. Only the CDR3 DNA stays, 39 bases, in frame from base 1. Sequencing input: blood, either unsorted or a sorted T cell fraction (not recorded which). This clonotype was obtained from a male donor with ankylosing spondylitis. In this chain, TRBV12-3 or TRBV12-4 is recombined with TRBJ1-5, with the identity of the D gene unclear. The bases read TGTGCCAGCACCCTCACTGGCCATCAGCCCCAGCATTTT. This encodes CASTLTGHQPQHF.